This T cell receptor beta chain stems from a study of blood T cells in healthy people across ages. Aged roughly 6 to 100, donors were systemically healthy Caucasians from Russia. Combining a sample-barcoded 5' primer with a J-beta primer mix, a second PCR ran for 7 to 11 cycles. TCRdb re-derived calls from the 5' RACE reads in MiXCR, one entry per CDR3 protein. Altogether some 800,000 distinct CDR3 sequences are present, roughly 25% being singletons, with the ten largest covering 3% to 4.5%. In its sample, this clonotype was seen many times. The target antigen is unknown. The CDR3 runs to 13 residues. The germline gives CDR1 SGHAT, CDR2 FQNNGV. Trimming took off 1 base at V and 3 bases at J, with 7 bases between the two ends. Broader study findings: Unsorted PBMCs ruled out conclusive naive versus antigen-experienced comparison. Per million T cells, TCR beta diversity dropped roughly linearly as age increased. From one million sequenced T cells, diversity estimates were lower bounds.

The same specimen was also included in a second study, on T cells of mothers and their children.

This TCR was sampled from a boy aged 5-17 years in good health. The gene calls are TRBV11-2 and TRBJ2-7, with D unresolved. Sequencing was performed on blood. The CDR3 bases are TGTGCCAGCAGCTTAGGGCCGATCTACGAGCAGTACTTC. It is translated as CASSLGPIYEQYF.